A selection of T cell receptor beta chains follows, all from one sample in a study of tumor-infiltrating lymphocytes in primary liver carcinoma. TCRdb redid the calling of the multiplex PCR reads with MiXCR, one entry per CDR3 protein. The data contain about 200,000 distinct CDR3 sequences, approximately 65% of them singletons. Material: peripheral blood. Receptor source: a woman aged 55-69 years with primary liver carcinoma and hepatitis B virus infection. Each CDR3 is given without its conserved first and last residue. Fields, in order: V gene, CDR3 length, J gene, CDR3 protein.

>TRBV5-1|13|TRBJ2-2
ASSLLAGGAGELF
>TRBV7-9|14|TRBJ2-1
ASSRQGLQYYNEQF
>TRBV6-1|11|TRBJ1-2
ASRGSAFYGYT
>TRBV4-2|15|TRBJ2-7
ASSLGAGLAGFSEQY
>TRBV5-1|12|TRBJ2-1
ASTTEGGYNEQF
>TRBV6-6|13|TRBJ2-1
ASSYGRGAYDEQF
>TRBV30|11|TRBJ1-6
AWSAVYNTPLH
>TRBV6-5|15|TRBJ1-2
ASSYSGQGYHNYGYT
>TRBV13|14|TRBJ2-7
ASSLGTGGSHYEQY
>TRBV6-6|15|TRBJ2-3
ASSLRDREEGTDTQY
>TRBV6-6|11|TRBJ1-2
ASIANGNYGYT
>TRBV12-3/TRBV12-4|11|TRBJ2-7
ASSLLQGSEQY
>TRBV4-2|12|TRBJ2-1
ASSQPGTSNEQF
>TRBV5-1|13|TRBJ2-7
ARSATAPDSYEQY
>TRBV7-3|13|TRBJ1-1
ASSFPFGVNTEAF
>TRBV6-1|13|TRBJ1-1
ASRRDPLIPTEAF
>TRBV5-1|13|TRBJ2-5
ASSLAQFVQETQY
>TRBV4-1|16|TRBJ2-4
ASSQAPVGLLAKNIHY
>TRBV12-3/TRBV12-4|12|TRBJ1-3
ASSLSISGNTMY
>TRBV14|10|TRBJ2-3
ASSPLGDTQY
>TRBV6-5|13|TRBJ2-7
VSSRSGGGLYEQY
>TRBV7-9|12|TRBJ2-5
AWGGLAGSETQY
>TRBV7-3|11|TRBJ2-5
ASSPTVQETQY
>TRBV7-9|17|TRBJ2-2
ASSPLPGQGKGNTWELF
>TRBV11-1|12|TRBJ2-3
ASSLDWGSDIQY
>TRBV29-1|13|TRBJ1-3
SVFRTGSSGNTIY
>TRBV6-5|14|TRBJ2-1
ASNIGTAWTYNEQF